These T cell receptor beta chains were read from a single sample in a study of cytomegalovirus exposure and HLA in healthy donors. TCRdb's table, derived via immunoSEQ multiplex PCR, lists solely in-frame clones and lacks some. The table shows under 150,000 clones, with around 73% occurring only once. Input material: PBMCs. The receptor set was obtained from a man aged 45-65 years in good health and CMV-seronegative. The CDR3 runs from the conserved cysteine through the conserved F or W. A D gene is named only where the DNA matches it firmly. The size entry is marked missing in some rows and otherwise reads once, few, many or a size class.

d_call: TRBD1; j_call: TRBJ2-7; v_call: TRBV6-5; clone_size: NA; cdr3_aa: CASSFRDRGYEQYF; cdr3_nt: TGTGCCAGCAGTTTCCGGGACAGGGGGTACGAGCAGTACTTC
d_call: NA; j_call: TRBJ2-2; v_call: TRBV5-1; clone_size: NA; cdr3_aa: CASSLRLQGSGELFF; cdr3_nt: TGCGCCAGCAGCTTGAGGCTACAGGGTTCCGGGGAGCTGTTTTTT
d_call: TRBD1; j_call: TRBJ2-5; v_call: TRBV14; clone_size: NA; cdr3_aa: CASSPGQGQTQYF; cdr3_nt: TGTGCCAGCAGCCCGGGACAGGGGCAGACCCAGTACTTC
d_call: TRBD1; j_call: TRBJ2-2; v_call: TRBV6-1; clone_size: NA; cdr3_aa: CASSEFGTGGTGELFF; cdr3_nt: TGTGCCAGCAGTGAGTTCGGGACAGGGGGAACCGGGGAGCTGTTTTTT
d_call: NA; j_call: TRBJ2-2; v_call: TRBV6-1; clone_size: NA; cdr3_aa: CASSDLSGTGELFF; cdr3_nt: TGTGCCAGCAGTGATCTTTCGGGCACCGGGGAGCTGTTTTTT
d_call: TRBD1; j_call: TRBJ2-7; v_call: TRBV6-5; clone_size: NA; cdr3_aa: CASSGDRGGLYF; cdr3_nt: TGTGCCAGCAGTGGGGACAGGGGAGGGCTGTACTTC
d_call: NA; j_call: TRBJ2-7; v_call: TRBV6-1; clone_size: NA; cdr3_aa: CASSESGGSVYEQYF; cdr3_nt: TGTGCCAGCAGTGAATCGGGGGGCAGCGTCTACGAGCAGTACTTC
d_call: NA; j_call: TRBJ2-3; v_call: TRBV2; clone_size: NA; cdr3_aa: CASCPVGVVDTQYF; cdr3_nt: TGTGCCAGTTGCCCGGTCGGAGTCGTGGATACGCAGTATTTT
d_call: NA; j_call: TRBJ2-7; v_call: TRBV11-2; clone_size: few; cdr3_aa: CASSFWQGINEQYF; cdr3_nt: TGTGCCAGCAGCTTTTGGCAGGGTATCAACGAGCAGTACTTC
d_call: TRBD1; j_call: TRBJ1-4; v_call: TRBV5-5; clone_size: few; cdr3_aa: CASSLERTGGADEKLFF; cdr3_nt: TGTGCCAGCAGCTTAGAACGAACAGGGGGCGCGGATGAAAAACTGTTTTTT
d_call: TRBD1; j_call: TRBJ2-1; v_call: TRBV7-2; clone_size: NA; cdr3_aa: CASSFSSGGFNEQFF; cdr3_nt: TGTGCCAGCAGCTTTTCATCAGGGGGTTTCAATGAGCAGTTCTTC